A selection of T cell receptor beta chains follows, all from one sample in a study of shared clonotypes between healthy human individuals. Using immunoSEQ multiplex PCR, the repertoire was profiled, and TCRdb retains in-frame clones only, with some absent. The table records about 2.4 million clones, 80% to 95% of them present only once. The specimen sequenced was naive CD4+ T cells from PBMCs. The receptors originated from a man in his late teens or twenties in good health. Some clones in this sample may be carry-over from other donors' samples. Both conserved end residues are trimmed from each CDR3.

j_call,v_call,cdr3_aa
TRBJ2-2,TRBV7-8,ASIFRSVSNTGELF
TRBJ2-1,TRBV7-3,ASSLQSGSLQF
TRBJ2-5,TRBV18,ASSPRETGVETQY
TRBJ2-3,TRBV7-2,ASSRLGGPDTQY
TRBJ1-6,TRBV4-2,ASSQAPGTRNSPLH
TRBJ1-2,TRBV30,ARTVENYGYT
TRBJ2-1,TRBV28,ASSSSSRLNNEQF
TRBJ2-5,TRBV18,ASSPRAQQETQY
TRBJ2-3,TRBV2,ASSREGTDTQY
TRBJ1-1,TRBV2,ASSADRGPTEAF
TRBJ2-3,TRBV2,ASSSWEGGVNTQY
TRBJ2-1,TRBV11-2,ASSLEGSGSGNEQF
TRBJ2-3,TRBV30,AWSGTRAFSPSSTDTQY
TRBJ2-1,TRBV5-1,ASSSGGRGAYNEQF
TRBJ1-1,TRBV6-6,ASSLWGLNTEAF
TRBJ2-2,TRBV18,ASSLTTGELF
TRBJ1-1,TRBV7-9,ASSLGRGLDTEAF
TRBJ1-3,TRBV19,ASSISLRSGNTIY
TRBJ2-7,TRBV9,ASSPTGIQPREQY
TRBJ2-1,TRBV6-5,ASSYSSGVPYNEQF
TRBJ1-2,TRBV6-1,ASSEAGHLGYT
TRBJ2-7,TRBV10-3,AISELTGVEQY
TRBJ1-5,TRBV6-1,ASSGQGPPQPQH
TRBJ2-5,TRBV6-6,ASKGTGGPQETQY